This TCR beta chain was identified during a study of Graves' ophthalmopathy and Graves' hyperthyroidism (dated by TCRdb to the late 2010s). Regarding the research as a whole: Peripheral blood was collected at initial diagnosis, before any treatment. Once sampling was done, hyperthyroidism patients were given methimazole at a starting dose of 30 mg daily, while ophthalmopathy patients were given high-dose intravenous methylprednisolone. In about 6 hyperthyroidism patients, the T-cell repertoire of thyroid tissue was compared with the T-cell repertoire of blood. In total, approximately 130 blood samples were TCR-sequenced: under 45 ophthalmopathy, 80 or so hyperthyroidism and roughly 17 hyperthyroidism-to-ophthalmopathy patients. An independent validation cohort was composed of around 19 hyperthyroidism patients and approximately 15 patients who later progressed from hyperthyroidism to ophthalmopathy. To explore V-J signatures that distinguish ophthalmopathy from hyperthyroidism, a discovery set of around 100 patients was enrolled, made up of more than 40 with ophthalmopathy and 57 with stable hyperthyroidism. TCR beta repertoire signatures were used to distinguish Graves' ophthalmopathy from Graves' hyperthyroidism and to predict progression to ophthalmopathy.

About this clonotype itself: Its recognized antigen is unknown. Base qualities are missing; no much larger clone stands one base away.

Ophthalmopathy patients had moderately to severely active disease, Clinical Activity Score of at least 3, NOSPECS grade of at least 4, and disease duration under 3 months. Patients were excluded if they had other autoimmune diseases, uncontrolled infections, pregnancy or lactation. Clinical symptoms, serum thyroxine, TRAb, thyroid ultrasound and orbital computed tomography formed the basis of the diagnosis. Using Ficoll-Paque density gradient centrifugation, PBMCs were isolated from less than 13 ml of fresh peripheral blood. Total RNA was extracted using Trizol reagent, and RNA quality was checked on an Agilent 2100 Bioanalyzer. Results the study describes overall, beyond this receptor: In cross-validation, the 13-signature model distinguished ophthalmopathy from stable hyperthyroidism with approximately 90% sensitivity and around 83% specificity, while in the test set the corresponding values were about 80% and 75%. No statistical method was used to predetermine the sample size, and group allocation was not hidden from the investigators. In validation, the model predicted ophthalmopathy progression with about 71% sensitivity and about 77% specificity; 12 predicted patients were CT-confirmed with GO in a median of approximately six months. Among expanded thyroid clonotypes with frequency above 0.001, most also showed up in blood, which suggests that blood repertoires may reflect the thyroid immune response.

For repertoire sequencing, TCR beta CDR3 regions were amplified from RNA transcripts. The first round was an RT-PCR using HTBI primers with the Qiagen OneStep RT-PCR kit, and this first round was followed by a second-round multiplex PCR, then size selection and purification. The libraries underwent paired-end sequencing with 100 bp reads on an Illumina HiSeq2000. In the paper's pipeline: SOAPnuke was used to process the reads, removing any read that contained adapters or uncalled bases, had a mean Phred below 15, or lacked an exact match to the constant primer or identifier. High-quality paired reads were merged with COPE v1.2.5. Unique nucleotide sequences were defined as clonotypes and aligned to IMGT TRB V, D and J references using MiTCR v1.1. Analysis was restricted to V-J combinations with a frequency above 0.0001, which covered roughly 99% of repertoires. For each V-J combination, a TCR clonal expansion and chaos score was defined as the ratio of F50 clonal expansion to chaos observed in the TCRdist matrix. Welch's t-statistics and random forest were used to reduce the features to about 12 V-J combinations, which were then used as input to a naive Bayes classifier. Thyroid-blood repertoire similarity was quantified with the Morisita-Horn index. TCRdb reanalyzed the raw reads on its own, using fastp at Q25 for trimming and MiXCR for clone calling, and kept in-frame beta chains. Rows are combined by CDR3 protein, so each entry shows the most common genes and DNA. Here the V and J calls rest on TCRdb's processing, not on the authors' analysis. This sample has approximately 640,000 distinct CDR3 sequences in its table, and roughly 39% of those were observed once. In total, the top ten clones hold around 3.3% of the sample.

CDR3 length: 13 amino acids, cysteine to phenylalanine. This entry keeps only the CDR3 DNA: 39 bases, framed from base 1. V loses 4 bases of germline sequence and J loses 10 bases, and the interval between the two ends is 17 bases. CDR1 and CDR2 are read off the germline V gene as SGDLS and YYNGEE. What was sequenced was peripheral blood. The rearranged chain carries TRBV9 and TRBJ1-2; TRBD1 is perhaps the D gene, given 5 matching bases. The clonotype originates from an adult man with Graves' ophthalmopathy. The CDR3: CASSPRPGLFYTF. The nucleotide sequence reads TGTGCCAGCAGCCCAAGGCCGGGACTCTTCTACACCTTC.